This T cell receptor beta chain was sequenced for a study of T-cell reconstitution after alpha-beta-depleted transplantation in children. It was with unique molecular identifiers that the TCRbeta library was prepared. TCRdb reprocessed the PCR reads via MiXCR and lists one record per CDR3 protein. The table records about 240,000 distinct CDR3 sequences, around 11% of them present only once. Trimming stripped 0 bases from V and 1 base from J, with 19 bases between. The CDR3 is made up of 19 amino acids. The V gene's germline CDR1 is LGHNA and CDR2 YSLEER. The source material was PBMCs from the stem cell graft donor, sampled from the stem cell graft. The rearrangement links TRBV4-3 to TRBJ1-5; no clear D. The sequence came from a human donor who donated a stem cell graft to a child with acute lymphoblastic leukemia. As DNA, the CDR3 is TGCGCCAGCAGCCAAGATGCCCCGGACCCATCGACGAGCAATCAGCCCCAGCATTTT. Translating it yields CASSQDAPDPSTSNQPQHF.